The 20 T cell receptor beta chains given below trace back to one sample, sequenced in a study of vaccination and CD4 T cells after COVID-19. Treatment of the sample: approximately 10-day PBMC culture with coronavirus spike peptide pools or control peptides (ViraFEST assay). These receptors' targets are unknown. Sequenced with the Oncomine TCR Beta short-read assay was DNA taken from cultured CD4+ T cells. TCRdb itself ran the PCR reads through MiXCR, one entry per CDR3 protein. The sample holds approximately 9,000 distinct CDR3 sequences; just under 50% are singletons and the top ten take less than 25%. Input material: CD4+ T cells from blood, cultured in vitro. The receptor set was obtained from a human donor who had recovered from COVID-19.

The chain joins TRBV4-2 to TRBJ1-4; 7 bases agree with TRBD1. Germline assignment: CDR1 LGHNA and CDR2 YNFKEQ. This CDR3 contains 13 residues. V trimming: 1 base; J trimming: 11 bases; junction bases outside the gene matches: 4. The CDR3 sequence is CASSQAFRGKLFF. The CDR3 DNA reads as TGTGCCAGCAGCCAAGCCTTCAGGGGGAAACTGTTTTTT.

This rearrangement joins TRBV5-6 to TRBJ2-3; D unresolved. Trimming removed 2 bases from V and 1 base from J, with 5 bases in between. The CDR3 has 13 residues. Per the germline V gene, CDR1 is SGHDT and CDR2 is YYEEEE. The CDR3 bases are TGTGCCAGCAGCTTATTTCGCACAGATACGCAGTATTTT. Translating it yields CASSLFRTDTQYF.

This chain joins TRBV14 and TRBJ2-3; perhaps D is TRBD1 or TRBD2 (5 bases each). CDR1 and CDR2 from the germline V gene are SGHDN and FVKESK. Deletions cut 4 bases from V and 3 bases from J, with 11 bases between. This CDR3 is built from 14 residues. CDR3 amino acids: CASSRRGGTDTQYF. CDR3 bases: TGTGCCAGCAGCCGTCGGGGCGGGACAGATACGCAGTATTTT.

The CDR3 DNA reads TGTGCCAGCAGTGGCTCAAGGGGGATATATGGCTACACCTTC. It specifies CASSGSRGIYGYTF. The V call is TRBV6-4, the J call TRBJ1-2; weak D call: TRBD1 (6 bases). The V and J ends lost 4 bases and 5 bases respectively, with 14 bases between them. The CDR3 sequence is 14 residues long. CDR1 is MRHNA and CDR2 is SNTAGT in the germline V gene.

The genes are TRBV28 and TRBJ1-2, with a weak D call TRBD1 (6 bases). CDR3 length: 15 residues. V was trimmed by 5 bases and J by 7 bases, leaving 20 bases between them. Germline CDR1 is MDHEN and CDR2 is SYDVKM. The CDR3 sequence: CASSLQNRERGGYTF. CDR3 coding DNA: TGTGCCAGCAGTCTCCAAAACAGGGAGCGTGGTGGCTACACCTTC.

The chain employs TRBV6-1 and TRBJ2-1; D is possibly TRBD2 (6 bases). Germline-derived CDR1 and CDR2 are MNHNS and SASEGT. The CDR3 runs to 15 residues. V gave up 1 base and J gave up 6 bases, with 13 bases separating them. The CDR3 DNA reads as TGTGCCAGCAGTGAAGGTGGAGGGGACCTCAATGAGCAGTTCTTC. Residues: CASSEGGGDLNEQFF.

The chain couples TRBV20-1 to TRBJ2-7; TRBD1 is a possible D gene (5 bases). Trimming pared 6 bases from V and 2 bases from J, leaving 20 bases between. The CDR3 is 15 amino acids. CDR1 is DFQATT and CDR2 is SNEGSKA in the germline V gene (reference sequence). This chain's CDR3 is CSANYRGDSAYEQYF. The CDR3 nucleotides read TGCAGTGCCAACTACCGAGGAGACAGTGCCTACGAGCAGTACTTC.

The gene calls are TRBV20-1 and TRBJ2-5, with 7 bases aligning to TRBD1. The CDR3 contains 14 residues. The germline V gene encodes CDR1 DFQATT and CDR2 SNEGSKA (reference sequence). V dropped 4 bases and J dropped 5; count of bases not matched to a gene: 10. CDR3 sequence reads: CSAIMTGTWETQYF. The DNA for the CDR3 is TGCAGTGCTATAATGACAGGGACCTGGGAGACCCAGTACTTC.

This clonotype was seen a handful of times. This chain uses TRBV21-1 with TRBJ1-5; the table's D gene call, TRBD1, was not cross checked with the DNA. TRBV21-1 is described as a pseudogene. This CDR3 is 15 amino acids long. The CDR3 loop is CASSRRAGGNQPQHF. CDR3 nucleotides: TGTGCCAGCAGCCGCCGGGCCGGGGGTAATCAGCCCCAGCATTTT.

This chain links TRBV5-1 with TRBJ1-1; 7 nucleotides align to TRBD1. Germline assignment: CDR1 SGHRS and CDR2 YFSETQ. Trimming took 0 bases from V and 5 from J; bases not matched to a gene: 7. The CDR3 has 15 residues. As DNA, the CDR3 is TGCGCCAGCAGCTTGGGGGTTAGGGGGCAGACTGAAGCTTTCTTT. Its translation: CASSLGVRGQTEAFF.

The V and J genes are TRBV25-1 and TRBJ1-2; 7 nucleotides align to TRBD1. The CDR3 is made up of 15 amino acids. Germline-derived CDR1 and CDR2 are MGHDK and SYGVNS. J gave up 0 bases and V 4 bases, and 5 bases lay outside the gene matches. CDR3 in amino acids: CASSAPGTANYGYTF. The CDR3 DNA sequence: TGTGCCAGCAGTGCACCCGGGACAGCTAACTATGGCTACACCTTC.

The gene calls are TRBV24-1 and TRBJ1-5; D may be TRBD1 (6 bases). In germline, CDR1 is KGHDR, CDR2 SFDVKD. The CDR3 loop spans 14 amino acids. V was shortened by 4 bases and J by 13 bases, with 19 bases between the two germline ends. The CDR3 nucleotides are TGTGCCACCAGTGACTTTTCCCCCGGGGGCCAACAGCATTTT. This encodes CATSDFSPGGQQHF.

The V call is TRBV12-3 or TRBV12-4, the J call TRBJ2-5; 10 bases map to TRBD2. CDR3 size: 16 residues. Trimming at V came to 6 bases and at J to 5 bases, leaving 12 bases not matched to a gene. CDR3 amino acids: CASSPRASGGGETQYF. DNA of the CDR3: TGTGCCAGCAGCCCCAGGGCTAGCGGGGGCGGGGAGACCCAGTACTTC.

The CDR3: CASSPGGDTQYF. The CDR3 region has the DNA TGCGCCAGCAGCCCGGGCGGGGATACGCAGTATTTT. This chain connects TRBV5-1 to TRBJ2-3, with D tentatively TRBD2 (5 bases). Trimming pared 4 bases from V and 6 bases from J, leaving 9 bases between. The CDR3 loop spans 12 amino acids. The germline V gene has CDR1 SGHRS and CDR2 YFSETQ.

The chain joins TRBV5-1 to TRBJ2-3, with D possibly TRBD1 on 6 matching bases. The CDR3 consists of 15 residues. V was pared by 1 base and J by 3 bases, with 12 bases between. Germline V gene sequence: CDR1 SGHRS, CDR2 YFSETQ. CDR3 sequence: CASSLQGYGTDTQYF. CDR3 nucleotides: TGCGCCAGCAGCTTGCAGGGGTACGGAACAGATACGCAGTATTTT.

V usage is TRBV7-9 and J usage is TRBJ1-2, with no clear D. Looked up from germline, CDR1 is SEHNR and CDR2 is FQNEAQ (reference sequence). Trimming stripped 0 bases from V and 3 bases from J, with 8 bases between. This CDR3 is built from 14 residues. The CDR3 coding sequence is TGTGCCAGCAGCTTAGCAGGGAACGACTATGGCTACACCTTC. Amino acid sequence: CASSLAGNDYGYTF.

This clonotype was picked up a small number of times. The genes are TRBV28 and TRBJ1-5; no firm D call. CDR1 and CDR2 (germline): MDHEN, SYDVKM. V was trimmed by 6 bases and J by 3 bases, leaving 21 bases between them. CDR3 length: 17 amino acids. As DNA, the CDR3 is TGTGCCAGCAGCCAGCAGGCCCCGGGCCGTTTCAATCAGCCCCAGCATTTT. It specifies CASSQQAPGRFNQPQHF.

The sample holds a few counts of this clonotype. The chain recombines TRBV6-1 with TRBJ2-3; D gene unclear. Looked up from germline, CDR1 is MNHNS and CDR2 is SASEGT. This CDR3 has 11 amino acids. The germline V and J ends were trimmed by 6 bases and 2 bases, with 3 bases remaining between them. CDR3 region: CASRHTDTQYF. The CDR3 DNA reads as TGTGCCAGCAGGCACACAGATACGCAGTATTTT.

The rearrangement links TRBV18 to TRBJ1-6; D gene unclear. CDR1 is KGHSH, CDR2 LQKENI, per germline. The V gene lost 7 bases and the J gene lost 0 bases, with 4 bases spanning the gap. This CDR3 comprises 13 residues. The CDR3 region has the DNA TGTGCCAGCTGCCCCTCCTATAATTCACCCCTCCACTTT. It specifies CASCPSYNSPLHF. The variable domain in full, with the rest retrieved from reference TRBV18 and TRBJ1-6, is NAGVMQNPRHLVRRRGQEARLRCSPMKGHSHVYWYRQLPEEGLKFMVYLQKENIIDESGMPKERFSAEFPKEGPSILRIQQVVRGDSAAYFCASCPSYNSPLHFGNGTRLTVT.

The chain is built from TRBV10-3 and TRBJ2-7, with D perhaps matching TRBD1 or TRBD2 (6 bases each). This CDR3 has 13 residues. Per the germline V gene, CDR1 is ENHRY and CDR2 is SYGVKD. The germline V and J ends were trimmed by 2 bases and 5 bases, with 10 bases remaining between them. In nucleotides, the CDR3 is TGTGCCATCAGTGAGAGGGGGGTGAACGAGCAGTACTTC. This gives the protein CAISERGVNEQYF.